A single sample is the source of the 10 T cell receptor beta chains below, sequenced in a study of blood T cell repertoires in COVID-19. The data were produced by immunoSEQ multiplex PCR, yet TCRdb's version contains in-frame clones alone and is incomplete. The sample consists of nearly 50,000 clones, over 65% of them appearing once. The sequenced material came from peripheral blood. These receptors were obtained from a woman aged 55-70 years with acute or convalescent COVID-19.

This chain links TRBV7-9 with TRBJ2-1, with 9 bases fitting TRBD2. J was trimmed by 4 bases and V by 3 bases; bases with no gene match: 7. This CDR3 has 16 amino acids. The germline CDR1 and CDR2 sequences are SEHNR and FQNEAQ (reference sequence). The CDR3 loop is CASSFLGAGGYNEQFF. The CDR3 nucleotides are TGTGCCAGCAGCTTCCTCGGGGCGGGAGGGTACAATGAGCAGTTCTTC.

The table lists this clone with a count of one. The CDR3 sequence is CASSLQGDAGELFF. The CDR3 DNA is TGCGCCAGCAGCTTACAGGGTGACGCCGGGGAGCTGTTTTTT. The gene calls are TRBV5-1 and TRBJ2-2; possible D gene TRBD1, 6 bases. Trimming took off 2 bases at V and 6 bases at J, with 11 bases between the two ends. Germline V CDR1 and CDR2: SGHRS, YFSETQ. CDR3 length: 14 amino acids.

The rearrangement links TRBV2 to TRBJ1-2, with D tentatively TRBD1 (6 bases). The V and J ends lost 3 bases and 2 bases respectively, with 10 bases between them. Germline CDR1 reads SNHLY; CDR2 reads FYNNEI. This CDR3 spans 14 amino acids. CDR3 nucleotides: TGTGCCAGCAGTGACAGGGGCGGAAACTATGGCTACACCTTC. Its translation is CASSDRGGNYGYTF.

The rearrangement links TRBV14 to TRBJ2-1; the match to TRBD2 covers 7 bases. Looked up from germline, CDR1 is SGHDN and CDR2 is FVKESK. This CDR3 region has 14 residues. V lost 3 bases and J lost 7; bases outside the gene matches: 6. CDR3 sequence: CASSHTPLANEQFF. As DNA, the CDR3 is TGTGCCAGCAGCCATACTCCACTAGCGAATGAGCAGTTCTTC.

This chain uses TRBV7-2 with TRBJ2-1; 11 bases match TRBD2. CDR3 size: 14 residues. The V and J ends lost 1 base and 12 bases, in that order; junction bases with no gene match: 5. The germline gives CDR1 SGHTA, CDR2 FQGNSA. CDR3: CASSLEGGTSGQFF. The CDR3 DNA is TGTGCCAGCAGCTTAGAGGGGGGGACTAGCGGGCAGTTCTTC.

The CDR3 sequence: CATSKGTGGRETQYF. The CDR3 DNA reads TGTGCCACCAGCAAAGGGACAGGGGGCAGGGAGACCCAGTACTTC. V and J are TRBV15 and TRBJ2-5; 12 nucleotides align to TRBD1. V gave up 4 bases and J gave up 5 bases; unmatched junction bases: 5. This CDR3 has 15 amino acids. Germline V gene sequence: CDR1 LNHNV, CDR2 YYDKDF (reference sequence).

This clone was recorded a few times. The junction differs from germline at one of its ends, possibly a read error. The chain employs TRBV7-9 and TRBJ1-1; possible D gene TRBD1, 5 bases. Per germline, CDR1 SEHNR and CDR2 FQNEAQ (reference sequence). The CDR3 consists of 15 residues. The CDR3 here is CASNLVSGRNTEAFF. The CDR3 nucleotides are TGTGCCAGCAACTTAGTGTCAGGGCGAAACACTGAAGCTTTCTTT.

The J gene is TRBJ1-3, the V gene TRBV4-2, with TRBD1 identical over 7 bases. The CDR3 runs 14 residues. V was clipped by 7 bases and J by 4 bases; unmatched bases: 7. Germline V gene sequence: CDR1 LGHNA, CDR2 YNFKEQ. CDR3 region: CASTLQGEGNTIYF. In nucleotides, the CDR3 is TGTGCCAGCACCCTGCAGGGGGAAGGAAACACCATATATTTT.

This clone was seen a handful of times. The chain uses TRBV21-1 and TRBJ1-5; TRBD1 reflects the table's D call only, with no check against the DNA. TRBV21-1 is an annotated pseudogene. The CDR3 contains 17 residues. CDR3 in DNA: TGTGCCAGCAGCAAACTTTTTCAGGGGGAGTTGGGTCAGCCCCAGCATTTT. Its protein product is CASSKLFQGELGQPQHF.

The gene calls are TRBV3-1 (or the pseudogene TRBV3-2) and TRBJ2-5; D remains unclear. The germline V gene has CDR1 LGHDT and CDR2 YNNKEL (reference sequence). This CDR3 comprises 12 residues. V gave up 1 base and J gave up 6 bases, with 6 bases separating them. The CDR3 protein is CASSQGGQTQYF. The CDR3 DNA is TGTGCCAGCAGCCAAGGTGGGCAGACCCAGTACTTC.